The 10 T cell receptor beta chains presented below share a single source sample, sequenced in a study of T cell responses to AZD1222 COVID-19 vaccine. Profiled with immunoSEQ multiplex PCR; TCRdb holds only in-frame clones, not every one. Of some 130,000 clones listed, approximately 90% are singletons. The sample here was peripheral blood, taken on day 0 of AZD1222 vaccination. Receptor source: an adult in good health.

This chain links TRBV29-1 with TRBJ1-3; unclear D gene. Per germline, CDR1 SQVTM and CDR2 ANQGSEA. Trimming stripped 7 bases from V and 1 base from J, with 11 bases between. This CDR3 has 13 amino acids. DNA of the CDR3: TGCAGCGCCCAAAGAGGGTCTGGAAACACCATATATTTT. It yields the protein CSAQRGSGNTIYF.

The V call is TRBV6-6, the J call TRBJ2-7, with D perhaps matching TRBD2 (6 bases). CDR1 and CDR2 (germline): MNHNY, SVGAGI (reference sequence). The CDR3 extends over 13 amino acids. V lost 8 bases, J lost 2 bases, and 13 bases lay in between. The CDR3 loop reads CASRDSATYEQYF. Written as DNA, the CDR3 is TGTGCCAGCCGGGACTCCGCGACCTACGAGCAGTACTTC.

This rearrangement joins TRBV7-2 to TRBJ1-6; D perhaps matches TRBD1 (6 bases). Germline V gene sequence: CDR1 SGHTA, CDR2 FQGNSA. V lost 1 base, J lost 7 bases, and 11 bases lay in between. This CDR3 is built from 15 residues. CDR3 in DNA: TGTGCCAGCAGCTTAGGGGCCAGGGGAAATTCACCCCTCCACTTT. Protein sequence: CASSLGARGNSPLHF.

The CDR3 sequence: CASSVGQVSYEQYF. The CDR3 region has the DNA TGTGCCAGCAGCGTAGGGCAGGTCTCCTACGAGCAGTACTTC. The chain recombines TRBV9 with TRBJ2-7, with D hard to call. This CDR3 is built from 14 residues. Trimming shortened V by 0 bases and J by 0 bases, and 7 bases separated the two germline ends. Germline V gene data show CDR1 as SGDLS and CDR2 as YYNGEE.

The gene calls are TRBV4-1 and TRBJ1-2; D gene uncertain. V gave up 2 bases and J gave up 6 bases, with 13 bases separating them. This CDR3 has 14 amino acids. CDR1 and CDR2 (germline): MGHRA, YSYEKL. CDR3 DNA sequence: TGCGCCAGCAGCCAACCGGACCTGGGCGATGGCTACACCTTC. Protein: CASSQPDLGDGYTF.

This clone was seen repeatedly, ten times or more. This chain joins TRBV27 and TRBJ2-2; possibly TRBD2 for D (6 bases). The germline CDR1 and CDR2 sequences are MNHEY and SMNVEV (reference sequence). The CDR3 consists of 13 residues. V was cut by 8 bases and J by 3 bases, with 10 bases left in between. Written as DNA, the CDR3 is TGTGCCAGCGCGGTAGCGGACACCGGGGAGCTGTTTTTT. It yields the protein CASAVADTGELFF.

V is TRBV5-1 and J is TRBJ2-7; perhaps TRBD1 as D (6 bases). Germline V gene lookup returns CDR1 SGHRS and CDR2 YFSETQ. The CDR3 totals 15 residues. The germline V and J ends were trimmed by 4 bases and 0 bases, with 14 bases remaining between them. The CDR3 DNA follows: TGCGCCAGCAGCCTACCGGCAGGGGCCTCCTACGAGCAGTACTTC. It yields the protein CASSLPAGASYEQYF.

The chain is built from TRBV10-3 and TRBJ1-2, with TRBD1 matching over 9 bases. This CDR3 has 15 amino acids. Germline V lookup: CDR1 ENHRY, CDR2 SYGVKD. J was trimmed by 2 bases and V by 4 bases; bases with no gene match: 5. The CDR3 here is CAISVSGQGNYGYTF. CDR3 coding DNA: TGTGCCATCAGTGTCTCGGGACAGGGCAACTATGGCTACACCTTC.

The rearrangement links TRBV3-1 (or the pseudogene TRBV3-2) to TRBJ1-6, with 9 bases lining up with TRBD1. The CDR3 runs 17 residues. J lost 9 bases, V lost 4 bases, and 13 bases had no gene match. Germline CDR1 and CDR2: LGHDT and YNNKEL (reference sequence). This chain's CDR3 is CASSLLGTGPSGSPLHF. In DNA form, the CDR3 reads TGTGCCAGCAGCCTTTTAGGGACAGGGCCGTCCGGTTCACCCCTCCACTTT.

This chain's CDR3 is CSVEVRQGAFGTEAFF. The CDR3 DNA reads as TGCAGCGTTGAAGTTCGACAGGGGGCCTTCGGCACTGAAGCTTTCTTT. The chain links TRBV29-1 to TRBJ1-1; TRBD1 aligns across 10 bases. The germline V gene has CDR1 SQVTM and CDR2 ANQGSEA. The CDR3 loop spans 16 amino acids. V shed 1 base and J 4 bases; nucleotides not matched to a gene: 9.